One sample yielded the 15 T cell receptor beta chains listed below, sequenced in a study of cytomegalovirus exposure and HLA in healthy donors. It was with 60 Vbeta and 13 Jbeta primers that the PCR ran. The method was immunoSEQ multiplex PCR; TCRdb's version includes in-frame clones alone and lacks a portion of them. The sample has about 200,000 clones, about 86% seen once. Specimen: PBMCs. Every receptor here comes from a woman in her 30s in good health and CMV-seronegative.

The V and J genes are TRBV21-1 and TRBJ2-5; the DNA was not used to check the table's D call, TRBD2. TRBV21-1 is labeled a pseudogene. There are 20 residues in the CDR3. The CDR3 bases are TGTGCCAGCAGCAAAGAGTCTAGCGGGGGGGACCCGGCTCGAAAAGAGACCCAGTACTTC. As protein: CASSKESSGGDPARKETQYF.

This clone has only a few counts. This chain connects TRBV5-1 to TRBJ2-3; perhaps TRBD1 as D (6 bases). V lost 4 bases and J 2 bases, leaving 11 bases between the germline ends. The CDR3 runs to 14 residues. The germline gives CDR1 SGHRS, CDR2 YFSETQ. CDR3 DNA sequence: TGCGCCAGCAGCCTGGGGGCCGACACAGATACGCAGTATTTT. It specifies CASSLGADTDTQYF.

J is TRBJ2-5 and V is TRBV4-1, with a possible D match to TRBD1 (6 bases). V gave up 1 base and J gave up 4 bases, with 16 bases separating them. CDR3 length: 16 residues. The germline V gene has CDR1 MGHRA and CDR2 YSYEKL. This chain's CDR3 is CASSQVAGDPRETQYF. The CDR3 coding sequence is TGCGCCAGCAGCCAAGTGGCAGGGGACCCCAGAGAGACCCAGTACTTC.

The chain uses TRBV5-1 and TRBJ2-7; 11 nucleotides agree with TRBD1. The J segment lost 6 bases and the V segment lost 1 base, leaving 6 bases of the junction unmatched. The CDR3 has 15 amino acids. CDR1 and CDR2 (germline): SGHRS, YFSETQ. The CDR3 loop reads CASSLSGTGGTEQYF. The CDR3 coding sequence is TGCGCCAGCAGCTTGAGCGGGACAGGGGGAACCGAGCAGTACTTC.

The chain uses TRBV27 and TRBJ1-1; possibly TRBD1 for D (5 bases). Trimming removed 5 bases from V and 2 bases from J, with 12 bases in between. The CDR3 has 14 residues. Germline CDR1 MNHEY, CDR2 SMNVEV (reference sequence). The CDR3 loop reads CASSPTRVNTEAFF. The CDR3 DNA is TGTGCCAGCAGTCCGACCAGGGTAAACACTGAAGCTTTCTTT.

The chain couples TRBV6-1 to TRBJ1-3; D unresolved. V lost 0 bases and J lost 2, with 8 bases in between. Germline V gene sequence: CDR1 MNHNS, CDR2 SASEGT. The CDR3 covers 15 residues. DNA for the CDR3: TGTGCCAGCAGTGAAGCGATTTTAGCTGGAAACACCATATATTTT. Translation: CASSEAILAGNTIYF.

The rearrangement uses TRBV6-6 and TRBJ1-2, with 10 bases lining up with TRBD1. The CDR3 extends over 15 amino acids. Germline trimming cut 2 bases from V and 2 bases from J; bases unmatched to any gene: 2. CDR1 is MNHNY, CDR2 SVGAGI, per germline (reference sequence). The CDR3 coding sequence is TGTGCCAGCAGTTACCCGGGACAGGGGAACTATGGCTACACCTTC. It yields the protein CASSYPGQGNYGYTF.

The chain carries TRBV27 and TRBJ1-6, with 10 bases aligning to TRBD1. This CDR3 is built from 15 residues. With 4 bases clipped from V and 5 bases from J, the junction kept 2 bases outside the gene matches. In germline, CDR1 is MNHEY, CDR2 SMNVEV (reference sequence). This CDR3 is CASSWTGGHNSPLHF. CDR3 in DNA: TGTGCCAGCAGTTGGACAGGGGGTCATAATTCACCCCTCCACTTT.

The J gene is TRBJ2-7, the V gene TRBV2; 8 bases are shared with TRBD2. Germline CDR1 is SNHLY and CDR2 is FYNNEI. The CDR3 contains 13 residues. The J segment lost 2 bases and the V segment lost 6 bases, leaving 3 bases of the junction unmatched. The CDR3, as DNA: TGTGCCAGCAGACGGGGGGGGGCCTACGAGCAGTACTTC. Translation: CASRRGGAYEQYF.

The chain employs TRBV18 and TRBJ1-1; a possible D gene is TRBD1 (5 bases). CDR1 and CDR2 from the germline V gene are KGHSH and LQKENI. V lost 3 bases to trimming and J lost 4 bases, with 12 bases between them. The CDR3 is 14 amino acids. CDR3 sequence: CASSPDAGSTEAFF. The CDR3, as DNA: TGTGCCAGCTCACCTGACGCAGGGTCCACTGAAGCTTTCTTT.

The chain joins TRBV5-6 to TRBJ2-5, with D perhaps matching TRBD2 (6 bases). V was trimmed by 0 bases and J by 4 bases, leaving 13 bases between them. The germline V gene encodes CDR1 SGHDT and CDR2 YYEEEE. The CDR3 sequence is 15 residues long. The CDR3 protein is CASSLGRRAGETQYF. The CDR3 bases are TGTGCCAGCAGCTTGGGTCGGAGGGCCGGAGAGACCCAGTACTTC.

As for this clone: An end of the junction differs from the germline gene, which may be a read error. The chain couples TRBV5-1 to TRBJ2-7, with TRBD2 matching over 9 bases. Germline CDR1 reads SGHRS; CDR2 reads YFSETQ. This CDR3 spans 14 amino acids. The CDR3 nucleotides read TGCGCCAGCAGCTTGATTAGCGGGGGACCAGAGGTGAACTTC. Translation: CASSLISGGPEVNF.

The chain links TRBV14 to TRBJ1-5; no firm D call. V lost 0 bases to trimming and J lost 7 bases, with 7 bases between them. This CDR3 region has 13 residues. CDR1 and CDR2 from the germline V gene are SGHDN and FVKESK. The CDR3 sequence is CASSQDYRQPQHF. The CDR3 nucleotides read TGTGCCAGCAGCCAAGATTATCGGCAGCCCCAGCATTTT.

The rearrangement joins TRBV14 to TRBJ2-1; D is possibly TRBD2 (5 bases). Per the germline V gene, CDR1 is SGHDN and CDR2 is FVKESK. The germline V and J ends were trimmed by 1 base and 9 bases, with 10 bases remaining between them. The CDR3 extends over 13 amino acids. The CDR3 nucleotides read TGTGCCAGCAGCCAAGTTATCGGAGGTGAGCAGTTCTTC. Translated, it gives CASSQVIGGEQFF.

The chain carries TRBV11-2 and TRBJ2-7; TRBD2 matches 11 bases. With V trimmed by 0 bases and J by 4 bases, 14 bases remained unmatched. Germline V gene data show CDR1 as SGHAT and CDR2 as FQNNGV. The CDR3 spans 19 residues. In DNA form, the CDR3 reads TGTGCCAGCAGCTTAGAGGCGGCTAGCGGGGGGCCTTCTTCTTACGAGCAGTACTTC. It specifies CASSLEAASGGPSSYEQYF.